The entry below describes one T cell receptor beta chain. Profiled with immunoSEQ multiplex PCR; TCRdb holds only in-frame clones, not every one. The table records about 580,000 clones, 95% to 98% of them present only once. The CDR3 consists of 14 residues. V lost 5 bases to trimming and J lost 3 bases, with 14 bases between them. CDR1 and CDR2 (germline): MNHEY, SMNVEV (reference sequence). Naive CD8 cells, CD45RO-negative and positively selected for CCR7, excluded terminally differentiated effector memory CD45RA+ cells. The data are from a study of shared clonotypes between healthy human individuals.

This chain connects TRBV27 to TRBJ2-7; a possible D gene is TRBD2 (5 bases). The TCR was taken from a man in his thirties or forties in good health. The sample was naive CD8+ T cells sorted from blood. CDR3 DNA sequence: TGTGCCAGCAGTCTAGGGAGAGGGAACTACGAGCAGTACTTC. Its translation is CASSLGRGNYEQYF.